This T cell receptor beta chain was sequenced for a study of regulatory T cells in long-lasting Graves disease (dated by TCRdb to about 2021). Study-level background: Antithyroid drugs had been taken for less than 3 months by newly diagnosed Graves' disease patients. A total of around 35 samples underwent TCR sequencing: about 13 from persistent and around 20 from newly diagnosed Graves' disease patients. The study took place in China and was registered as a clinical trial. Persistent Graves' disease patients were compared with newly diagnosed Graves' disease patients by peripheral blood TCR sequencing and RNA sequencing.

This clonotype showed up many times. The specificity of this receptor is unknown. Base quality data are lacking; no much larger clone is found one base away. The time point label here, explained by the study, means: newly diagnosed GD, antithyroid drugs for less than 3 months. For both TCR sequencing and RNA sequencing, RNA was extracted from PBMCs using TRIzol. The diagnosis of Graves' disease followed American Thyroid Association guidelines. Patients for the study were recruited at an endocrinology department in Xi'an, China. Each patient gave approximately 9.7 milliliters of peripheral blood, collected in an EDTA anticoagulant tube. Ficoll Paque Plus density gradient separation was used to isolate PBMCs, and no additional T cell sorting was done. An Agilent 2100 Bioanalyzer and agarose gel were used to check RNA quality, and a NanoDrop 2000 was used to measure RNA concentration. Library preparation was by multiplex PCR. Sequencing relied on an Illumina HiSeq 4000. TCR beta libraries were built with iRepertoire HTBI primers and Arm-PCR amplification of CDR3 regions. PCR products were gel purified before sequencing. On the study's bioinformatics: Gene usage analysis of CDR3 amino acid clonotypes used the roughly 62 TRBV and 14 to 15 TRBJ segments found across samples. Filtered high-quality paired reads were merged into contigs using COPE and FqMerger. BLAST was used to align contigs to the IMGT TRBV, TRBD and TRBJ reference genes, and CDR3 was defined following IMGT. Any clonotype with a frequency above 0.1% was counted as a highly expanded clone. Shannon entropy was used to measure repertoire diversity, and the Gini coefficient was used to measure V-J evenness. A clonotype found in more than one individual was treated as public. Using fastp at Q25 and MiXCR, TCRdb reprocessed the public reads and kept productive beta chains. Duplicate CDR3 protein sequences are folded into a single record with the most common DNA and genes. TCRdb's processing, not the authors' own work, is the source of the V and J calls. This sample comprises a few hundred thousand distinct CDR3 sequences, roughly 17% of them detected only once. The ten largest clonotypes hold just over 20% of the sample.

Beyond this particular receptor, the publication reports: The authors noted that the small sample size was a limitation that may lower accuracy. Persistent disease showed preferential use of TRBV28, TRBJ1-2 and TRBJ2-5, whereas newly diagnosed disease favored TRBV20-1 and TRBJ2-1. Because the primary lesion, thyroid tissue, could not be accessed, the study looked at peripheral blood alone. Compared with newly diagnosed patients, patients with persistent Graves' disease had lower TCR Shannon entropy and fewer highly expanded clones, which suggests clonal expansion. More public clonotypes were shared among persistent patients (over 2,500) than among newly diagnosed patients (966). Sequencing and analysis were restricted to the TCR beta chain.

V is cut by 0 bases and J by 8 bases, and the space between the germline ends is 8 bases. The CDR3, from cysteine to phenylalanine, totals 13 residues. Here the CDR3 DNA is all that survives: 39 bases in frame from base 1. In the germline V gene, CDR1 corresponds to SGHNT and CDR2 to YENEEA. The sample was also linked to a second study, of T cells in Graves' hyperthyroidism and ophthalmopathy. From the second report: Graves' hyperthyroidism was defined as stable when no progression to ophthalmopathy occurred over 18 months of follow-up. Hyperthyroidism patients were newly diagnosed, had a disease duration of under 2 months, and were aged 18 to 65 years. Exclusion was applied to patients with uncontrolled infections, other autoimmune diseases, pregnancy or lactation. Diagnoses were established on the basis of clinical symptoms, serum thyroxine and TRAb, thyroid ultrasound, and orbital computed tomography. The TCR CDR3 was subjected to a first round of RT-PCR using the HTBI primer set and the Qiagen OneStep RT-PCR kit. Blood samples also contained most of the expanded thyroid clonotypes (frequency above 0.001), which suggests that blood repertoires may reflect thyroid immune responses. A 13 V-J signature model separated ophthalmopathy from stable hyperthyroidism, with roughly 88% sensitivity and about 81% specificity in cross-validation and 80%/75% in testing. During validation, the model predicted progression to ophthalmopathy a median of around 6 months ahead of onset, with around 71% sensitivity and less than 85% specificity. To identify distinguishing TCR V-J signatures, a discovery cohort of about 100 patients was used, comprising some 45 with Graves' ophthalmopathy and some 57 with stable Graves' hyperthyroidism. Whether ophthalmopathy could be predicted prospectively was tested in an independent validation cohort made up of approximately 19 hyperthyroidism patients plus 17 patients who later progressed to ophthalmopathy. For training and testing, the 100 or so patients in the discovery cohort were randomly divided in a 7:3 ratio. The study also compared thyroid tissue and blood T-cell repertoires from 5 to 7 Graves' hyperthyroidism patients. Once sampling was done, hyperthyroidism patients were given methimazole at a starting dose of 30 mg daily, whereas ophthalmopathy patients were given high-dose intravenous methylprednisolone. A second multiplex PCR round built the libraries, followed by size selection and purification. Libraries were sequenced paired-end with 100 bp reads on an Illumina HiSeq2000. Raw data were processed with SOAPnuke, discarding reads with adapters, uncalled bases, mean Phred below 15, or no exact constant-primer or identifier match. High-quality paired reads were merged with COPE v1.2.5, and unique nucleotide sequences were defined as clonotypes. MiTCR v1.1 was used to align the clonotypes against IMGT TRBV, TRBD and TRBJ reference segments. The analysis was restricted to V-J combinations with a frequency above 0.0001, which together covered about 99% of the repertoires. A TCS score was defined as the ratio of F50 (clonal expansion) to E x V (chaos), with BLOSUM62-based TCRdist applied between CDR3 peptides within each V-J. Welch's t-statistics and random forest reduced roughly 500 V-J features to 13, which were used in a naive Bayes classifier (R e1071). No statistical method was used to fix the sample size in advance, and group allocation was not hidden from the investigators. TCR Vbeta CDR3 sequencing of some 140 peripheral blood samples (around 45 ophthalmopathy, about 75 hyperthyroidism and some 17 progressor patients) is reported in the paper.

The source is a woman under 30 with Graves disease. Donor details come from another sample of the same person, matched by shared clones. Source: peripheral blood mononuclear cells (PBMCs), taken at new diagnosis, from a patient treated with antithyroid drugs. The V and J segments used are TRBV11-3 and TRBJ2-4; no D gene can be assigned with confidence. The sequenced DNA is TGTGCCAGCAGCTTAGATCCCTGGGACATTCAGTACTTC. Its translation is CASSLDPWDIQYF.